Below are 23 T cell receptor beta chains sequenced from a single sample in a study of T cell responses to AZD1222 COVID-19 vaccine. This table comes from immunoSEQ multiplex PCR, and its TCRdb copy is limited to in-frame clones, with some not included. The sample yields about 120,000 clones, just over 90% seen once. The source was peripheral blood, collected 28 days after the second AZD1222 dose. The receptor source for this set is an adult who received the AZD1222 COVID-19 vaccine.

The chain has TRBV6-1 and TRBJ2-1, with 9 positions matching TRBD1. The CDR3 has 16 residues. The J segment lost 3 bases and the V segment lost 2 bases, leaving 5 bases of the junction unmatched. Per the germline V gene, CDR1 is MNHNS and CDR2 is SASEGT. For the CDR3, the DNA is TGTGCCAGCAGTGAACCCGGGACAGGGAACTACAATGAGCAGTTCTTC. Protein: CASSEPGTGNYNEQFF.

The chain employs TRBV7-2 and TRBJ2-7, with a weak D call TRBD2 (5 bases). V lost 7 bases and J 2 bases, leaving 18 bases between the germline ends. Germline V CDR1 and CDR2: SGHTA, FQGNSA. CDR3 length equals 15 residues. CDR3 protein: CASTATAADPYEQYF. As DNA, the CDR3 is TGTGCCAGCACCGCTACTGCAGCGGACCCCTACGAGCAGTACTTC.

The V gene is TRBV14, the J gene TRBJ2-7; 7 bases fit TRBD1. The CDR3 loop spans 17 amino acids. The J segment lost 6 bases and the V segment lost 0 bases, leaving 14 bases of the junction unmatched. The germline gives CDR1 SGHDN, CDR2 FVKESK. CDR3 nucleotide sequence: TGTGCCAGCAGCCAAGACTTGCAGGACAGGCTTCGGGTCGAGCAGTACTTC. Translation gives CASSQDLQDRLRVEQYF.

This chain uses TRBV27 with TRBJ2-1, with TRBD2 identical over 8 bases. Germline V gene data show CDR1 as MNHEY and CDR2 as SMNVEV (reference sequence). CDR3 size: 14 residues. Trimming cost V 0 bases and J 6 bases; bases outside gene matches: 1. The CDR3, as DNA: TGTGCCAGCAGTTTATCCGGGACTAGCAATGAGCAGTTCTTC. It specifies CASSLSGTSNEQFF.

DNA for the CDR3: TGTGCCAGCAGCCGTACAGGGGGGACTAATGAAAAACTGTTTTTT. This translates into CASSRTGGTNEKLFF. The chain joins TRBV7-2 to TRBJ1-4, with 8 bases that match TRBD1. CDR1 SGHTA and CDR2 FQGNSA come from the germline V gene. The CDR3 extends over 15 amino acids. Trimming removed 5 bases from V and 2 bases from J; junction bases left unmatched: 4.

The rearrangement joins TRBV28 to TRBJ1-2, with D tentatively TRBD1 (5 bases). V lost 3 bases to trimming and J lost 0 bases, with 8 bases between them. CDR1 MDHEN and CDR2 SYDVKM come from the germline V gene. The CDR3 covers 14 residues. CDR3 protein: CASSFGTANYGYTF. The CDR3 region has the DNA TGTGCCAGCAGTTTTGGGACGGCTAACTATGGCTACACCTTC.

V and J are TRBV6-1 and TRBJ2-2; 7 bases fit TRBD2. CDR1 and CDR2 (germline): MNHNS, SASEGT. The CDR3 is 14 amino acids. Losses at the gene ends were 1 base for V and 5 bases for J; bases not matched to a gene: 1. In nucleotides, the CDR3 is TGTGCCAGCAGTGAAGGGACTAGGACCGGGGAGCTGTTTTTT. Amino acids: CASSEGTRTGELFF.

The V and J genes are TRBV2 and TRBJ1-3; no reliable D call. CDR1 is SNHLY, CDR2 FYNNEI, per germline. Trimming stripped 4 bases from V and 5 bases from J, with 15 bases between. This CDR3 has 15 residues. The CDR3 region is CASSGPLGLRNTIYF. The CDR3 nucleotides read TGTGCCAGCAGTGGCCCGTTGGGCCTCAGAAACACCATATATTTT.

The CDR3: CASSPRGGASGNTIYF. The CDR3 DNA sequence: TGTGCCAGCAGCCCTAGGGGCGGGGCCTCTGGAAACACCATATATTTT. The J gene is TRBJ1-3, the V gene TRBV21-1. TRBV21-1 is an annotated pseudogene. The CDR3 length is 16 residues.

The V call is TRBV4-2, the J call TRBJ2-6; D might be TRBD2 (5 bases). Deletions cut 0 bases from V and 6 bases from J, with 15 bases between. The germline V gene encodes CDR1 LGHNA and CDR2 YNFKEQ. The CDR3 contains 17 residues. The CDR3 sequence: CASSQDFLDFLANVLTF. CDR3 nucleotide sequence: TGTGCCAGCAGCCAAGACTTCTTGGACTTTTTGGCCAACGTCCTGACTTTC.

The genes are TRBV29-1 and TRBJ1-2, with a possible D match to TRBD1 (6 bases). Looked up from germline, CDR1 is SQVTM and CDR2 is ANQGSEA. The length of the CDR3 is 13 residues. V lost 7 bases to trimming and J lost 8 bases, with 20 bases between them. CDR3 in amino acids: CSAGGGPPWGYTF. The DNA of the CDR3 is TGCAGCGCCGGCGGGGGCCCCCCTTGGGGCTACACCTTC.

The chain links TRBV7-2 to TRBJ1-1, with TRBD1 as a possible D gene (5 bases). V was shortened by 8 bases and J by 11 bases, with 24 bases between the two germline ends. In germline, CDR1 is SGHTA, CDR2 FQGNSA. CDR3 length: 14 amino acids. As DNA, the CDR3 is TGTGCCAGCCTCCTTGGGGGGAACCAAGTTGGCGCTTTCTTT. It translates to CASLLGGNQVGAFF.

The CDR3 protein is CASSSLTAVFTGELFF. The CDR3 DNA reads as TGTGCCAGCAGCTCCCTGACAGCAGTCTTCACCGGGGAGCTGTTTTTT. The V and J genes are TRBV5-6 and TRBJ2-2; weak D call: TRBD1 (5 bases). The V and J ends lost 3 bases and 4 bases respectively, with 16 bases between them. The CDR3 extends over 16 amino acids. The germline gives CDR1 SGHDT, CDR2 YYEEEE. Full variable domain (rest looked up from reference TRBV5-6 and TRBJ2-2): DAGVTQSPTHLIKTRGQQVTLRCSPKSGHDTVSWYQQALGQGPQFIFQYYEEEERQRGNFPDRFSGHQFPNYSSELNVNALLLGDSALYLCASSSLTAVFTGELFFGEGSRLTVL.

The chain carries TRBV7-9 and TRBJ2-7; D call uncertain. V lost 5 bases, J lost 3 bases, and 14 bases lay in between. Germline loops: CDR1 SEHNR, CDR2 FQNEAQ (reference sequence). The CDR3 has 14 residues. CDR3 region: CASSAGTRYYEQYF. The CDR3, as DNA: TGTGCCAGCAGCGCCGGCACACGTTACTACGAGCAGTACTTC.

V is TRBV4-3 and J is TRBJ1-6; D may be TRBD1 (5 bases). The CDR3 length is 15 residues. V was clipped by 3 bases and J by 9 bases, with 15 bases between them. CDR1 is LGHNA, CDR2 YSLEER, per germline. The CDR3, as DNA: TGCGCCAGCAGCCAGTCTCGGGCTGGGGGTTCACCCCTCCACTTT. Its translation: CASSQSRAGGSPLHF.

The chain couples TRBV11-2 to TRBJ1-4; 7 nucleotides align to TRBD1. Germline CDR1 and CDR2: SGHAT and FQNNGV. The CDR3 totals 16 residues. With V trimmed by 1 base and J by 6 bases, 8 bases remained unmatched. The CDR3 reads CASSLGRRQGDEKLFF. The CDR3 coding sequence is TGTGCCAGCAGCTTAGGGAGGCGGCAGGGGGATGAAAAACTGTTTTTT.

This chain uses TRBV5-1 with TRBJ1-6, with D unclear. The CDR3 is 15 residues long. The germline CDR1 and CDR2 sequences are SGHRS and YFSETQ. With 0 bases removed from V and 5 bases from J, the gap between germline ends came to 9 bases. CDR3 protein: CASSLVGENNSPLHF. Written as DNA, the CDR3 is TGCGCCAGCAGCTTGGTGGGAGAAAATAATTCACCCCTCCACTTT.

The chain combines TRBV9 with TRBJ2-5; the D gene is possibly TRBD2 (6 bases). V lost 4 bases, J lost 5 bases, and 15 bases lay in between. In germline, CDR1 is SGDLS, CDR2 YYNGEE. The CDR3 has 14 residues. The CDR3 DNA reads as TGTGCCAGCAGCCCGGGGGATAGCTGGGAGACCCAGTACTTC. This encodes CASSPGDSWETQYF.

V and J are TRBV5-8 and TRBJ1-1, with 7 bases fitting TRBD1. Per germline, CDR1 SGHTS and CDR2 YDEGEE. The CDR3 runs 17 residues. The V and J ends lost 2 bases and 0 bases, in that order; junction bases with no gene match: 10. The DNA of the CDR3 is TGTGCCAGCAGCTTAACCCGGACAGGAGCAATGAACACTGAAGCTTTCTTT. This sequence encodes CASSLTRTGAMNTEAFF.

The chain links TRBV7-8 to TRBJ2-7; D perhaps matches TRBD1 (5 bases). CDR1 and CDR2 from the germline V gene are SGHVS and FQNEAQ. The CDR3 extends over 15 amino acids. V was cut by 2 bases and J by 2 bases, with 13 bases left in between. The CDR3 DNA reads as TGTGCCAGCAGCTTACCAACAGGAACCACCTACGAGCAGTACTTC. Its translation: CASSLPTGTTYEQYF.

This chain connects TRBV9 to TRBJ2-2; D ambiguous. This CDR3 has 12 residues. From germline, CDR1 is SGDLS and CDR2 YYNGEE. Trimming left V 1 base short and J 6 bases short, with 4 bases between. The CDR3 is CASSVRSGELFF. DNA for the CDR3: TGTGCCAGCAGCGTACGGTCCGGGGAGCTGTTTTTT.

This CDR3 is CASSLPSSGSRNEQFF. The CDR3 DNA reads TGTGCCAGCAGCTTGCCATCTAGCGGGAGTAGGAATGAGCAGTTCTTC. The V gene is TRBV13, the J gene TRBJ2-1; the match to TRBD2 covers 10 bases. Germline V gives CDR1 PRHDT, CDR2 FYEKMQ (reference sequence). This CDR3 has 16 amino acids. V shed 3 bases and J 7 bases; nucleotides not matched to a gene: 9.

This sequence joins TRBV5-4 and TRBJ1-1; 9 bases match TRBD1. V was pared by 3 bases and J by 1 base, with 1 base of the junction left unmatched. The CDR3 is 14 residues long. Looked up from germline, CDR1 is SGHNT and CDR2 is YYREEE (reference sequence). The CDR3, as DNA: TGTGCCAGCAGCTGGGGACAGGGGAACACTGAAGCTTTCTTT. Its translation: CASSWGQGNTEAFF.